This T cell receptor beta chain is drawn from a study of T-cell reconstitution after alpha-beta-depleted transplantation in children. Findings and limits, study-wide: Several hundred expanded graft clones reportedly were the source of alpha-beta T cells about two months after transplant. When one year had passed after transplant, most T-cell counts and diversity came from newly produced T cells. Diversity of TCRbeta at day 60 was high in some patients, arising from surviving recipient T cells and thymic progenitors.

The junction had 9 bases not matched to a gene; V was cut back by 0 bases and J by 0 bases. Germline assignment: CDR1 DFQATT and CDR2 SNEGSKA (reference sequence). This CDR3 contains 17 residues. There are many counts of this clonotype. Its antigen is as yet unknown. Molecular barcoding with unique molecular identifiers was used for the TCRbeta library. TCRdb ran MiXCR on the PCR reads and lists one entry per CDR3 protein. The sample holds roughly 49,000 distinct CDR3 sequences; nearly 9.5% are singletons and the top ten take approximately 27%. The TCR originated in a male patient between 2 and 10 years old who had a stem cell transplant for chronic granulomatous disease, so the T cells may come from the graft donor. Sequencing was performed on PBMCs, mostly from graft donor cells, taken 60 days after TCRalphabeta/CD19-depleted stem cell transplant. V gene TRBV20-1 combines with J gene TRBJ2-3, with 7 bases that match TRBD2. The CDR3, as DNA: TGCAGTGCTAGAGATTCCCCTAGCGGCCTTAGCACAGATACGCAGTATTTT. Its translation is CSARDSPSGLSTDTQYF.